Below are 12 T cell receptor beta chains sequenced from a single sample in a study of CD8 T cells in ankylosing spondylitis. TCRdb re-derived calls from the 5' RACE reads in MiXCR, one entry per CDR3 protein. The repertoire holds about 250,000 distinct CDR3 sequences, with under 12% as singletons. Sequenced sample: blood, either unsorted or a sorted T cell fraction (not recorded which). These TCRs come from a male donor with ankylosing spondylitis or in good health (not recorded which).

This clonotype was recorded many times. The chain couples TRBV6-2 or TRBV6-3 to TRBJ2-7; TRBD1 matches at 9 bases. The germline V gene encodes CDR1 MNHEY and CDR2 SVGEGT. Germline trimming cut 6 bases from V and 2 bases from J; bases unmatched to any gene: 5. The CDR3 runs to 14 residues. The CDR3 nucleotides read TGTGCCAGCAGACCGGGACAGGGTACCTACGAGCAGTACTTC. Translation gives CASRPGQGTYEQYF.

The sample holds a few counts of this clonotype. The V call is TRBV7-2, the J call TRBJ2-1; 9 positions agree with TRBD1. CDR1 and CDR2 (germline): SGHTA, FQGNSA. The CDR3 sequence is 14 residues long. J lost 9 bases, V lost 4 bases, and 7 bases had no gene match. CDR3 sequence reads: CASSSPGQGGEQFF. CDR3 sequence (DNA): TGTGCCAGCAGCTCGCCGGGACAGGGCGGTGAGCAGTTCTTC.

The table lists this clonotype with a few counts. The chain recombines TRBV5-2 with TRBJ2-7; the listed D gene, TRBD1, was not tested against the DNA. TRBV5-2 is shown as a pseudogene. The CDR3 is 16 residues long. CDR3 region: CASSPRTARSSYEQYF. In nucleotides, the CDR3 is TGTGCCAGCAGCCCTCGGACAGCTAGGAGCTCCTACGAGCAGTACTTC.

In its sample, this clonotype was seen many times. The chain couples TRBV5-1 to TRBJ2-3, with D possibly matching TRBD2 (5 bases). V lost 0 bases and J 2 bases, leaving 10 bases between the germline ends. Germline CDR1 reads SGHRS; CDR2 reads YFSETQ. This CDR3 has 15 residues. CDR3 nucleotide sequence: TGCGCCAGCAGCTTGGGGAGCGGTAACACAGATACGCAGTATTTT. This translates into CASSLGSGNTDTQYF. The full variable domain, in which reference TRBV5-1 and TRBJ2-3 provide the parts outside the CDR3, is KAGVTQTPRYLIKTRGQQVTLSCSPISGHRSVSWYQQTPGQGLQFLFEYFSETQRNKGNFPGRFSGRQFSNSRSEMNVSTLELGDSALYLCASSLGSGNTDTQYFGPGTRLTVL.

This clonotype was seen at least ten times. The chain is built from TRBV27 and TRBJ2-1; the match to TRBD2 covers 12 bases. The germline gives CDR1 MNHEY, CDR2 SMNVEV (reference sequence). V dropped 9 bases and J dropped 9; count of bases not matched to a gene: 12. CDR3 size: 15 residues. CDR3 loop: CASTELAGGWGEQFF. The CDR3 DNA follows: TGTGCCAGTACCGAACTAGCGGGAGGATGGGGTGAGCAGTTCTTC.

This clonotype was observed many times. The chain has TRBV5-1 and TRBJ2-5, with TRBD2 matching over 7 bases. This CDR3 is built from 17 residues. Per the germline V gene, CDR1 is SGHRS and CDR2 is YFSETQ. The junction had 13 bases not matched to a gene; V was cut back by 0 bases and J by 5 bases. The CDR3 DNA follows: TGCGCCAGCAGCTTGGACGGACTAGGTCGGGAAGGGGAGACCCAGTACTTC. Encoded protein: CASSLDGLGREGETQYF.

Ten or more counts support this clonotype. The rearrangement links TRBV12-3 or TRBV12-4 to TRBJ2-3; 14 nucleotides line up with TRBD2. The CDR3 is 16 amino acids. J gave up 5 bases and V 3 bases, and 4 bases lay outside the gene matches. This CDR3 reads CASSFGLAGGEDTQYF. As DNA, the CDR3 is TGTGCCAGCAGTTTCGGACTAGCGGGGGGTGAAGATACGCAGTATTTT.

Ten or more counts support this clonotype. CDR3 DNA: TGTGCCACCAGCAGAGATTGGGACTTAGATACGCAGTATTTT. Translation: CATSRDWDLDTQYF. The rearrangement links TRBV15 to TRBJ2-3; D might be TRBD2 (6 bases). The germline V gene has CDR1 LNHNV and CDR2 YYDKDF (reference sequence). There are 14 residues in the CDR3. The V and J ends lost 0 bases and 5 bases respectively, with 9 bases between them. The full variable domain, in which reference TRBV15 and TRBJ2-3 provide the parts outside the CDR3, is DAMVIQNPRYQVTQFGKPVTLSCSQTLNHNVMYWYQQKSSQAPKLLFHYYDKDFNNEADTPDNFQSRRPNTSFCFLDIRSPGLGDTAMYLCATSRDWDLDTQYFGPGTRLTVL.

A few counts support this clonotype. The gene calls are TRBV6-1 and TRBJ2-7; weak D call: TRBD2 (5 bases). Germline V CDR1 and CDR2: MNHNS, SASEGT. CDR3 length: 13 amino acids. Trimming left V 10 bases short and J 11 bases short, with 24 bases between. CDR3 coding DNA: TGTGCCACCAAACCGAGCGGCCCAGGTTCGGAGTACTTC. This translates into CATKPSGPGSEYF.

This clonotype occurred many times. The chain couples TRBV5-1 to TRBJ2-3; 7 bases align to TRBD1. V dropped 4 bases and J dropped 4; count of bases not matched to a gene: 12. Per the germline V gene, CDR1 is SGHRS and CDR2 is YFSETQ. This CDR3 region has 16 residues. The CDR3 bases are TGCGCCAGCAGCCGCCTCGAGGGGGCTTTGGCAGATACGCAGTATTTT. Protein product: CASSRLEGALADTQYF.

The CDR3 nucleotides are TGTGCCTGGAGTCTCCCAGGGAACTATGGCTACACCTTC. It encodes CAWSLPGNYGYTF. The chain recombines TRBV30 with TRBJ1-2; TRBD1 might be the D (5 bases). Trimming pared 2 bases from V and 2 bases from J, leaving 9 bases between. From germline, CDR1 is GTSNPN and CDR2 SVGIG (reference sequence). The CDR3 totals 13 residues.

This clonotype was recorded many times. The chain combines TRBV3-1 with TRBJ2-5, with 7 bases that match TRBD2. Germline loops: CDR1 LGHDT, CDR2 YNNKEL (reference sequence). V trimming: 3 bases; J trimming: 2 bases; junction bases outside the gene matches: 6. This CDR3 has 15 amino acids. The CDR3, as DNA: TGTGCCAGCAGCCATTTTCCGGGGGGTCAAGAGACCCAGTACTTC. Its protein product is CASSHFPGGQETQYF.